This paragraph covers one TCR beta chain sequence. Its antigen has not been determined. Base qualities are not recorded, but no much larger clone differs from it by a single base. In the germline V gene, CDR1 corresponds to SNHLY and CDR2 to FYNNEI. V is clipped by 6 bases and J by 2 bases, and the sequence between their germline boundaries is 11 bases long. Taken from cysteine to phenylalanine, the CDR3 has 13 residues. The DNA shown is the 39-base CDR3, in frame from base 1. This record belongs to a study of cytomegalovirus exposure and HLA in healthy donors (dated by TCRdb to the late 2010s). As for the study more broadly: According to an earlier analysis of 587 of the donors, about 179 million T cells yielded roughly 110 million unique TCR beta sequences and approximately 280 Gb of sequence data. An early release that covered roughly 600 HLA-typed donors contained around 330 gigabases of sequencing data and 70 million to 100 million unique TCR sequences. Of the approximately 400 genotyped donors, 65% to 90% were placed in the genetic ancestry cluster associated with self-reported Caucasian donors. The study aimed to test whether signatures of past pathogen exposure could be identified by cataloging public T cell receptors. The T cell repertoires of 666 subjects were profiled by immunosequencing and related to cytomegalovirus serostatus. A separate validation cohort of roughly 130 different subjects was used in addition to the roughly 670-subject first cohort. High-throughput TCR immunosequencing, statistical association of individual TCRs with disease status, and machine learning were combined to predict cytomegalovirus infection status. In a later analysis, previously published TCR beta repertoires from about 640 donors were re-analyzed and high-resolution HLA genotyping was added so that TCR occurrence patterns could be studied. The later analysis used no new phenotypic data to find candidate immune exposures, relying instead on TCR beta sequences and their occurrence across donors. An earlier analysis of 587 of the donors applied high-throughput TCR beta sequencing to assess whether each TCR beta V gene segment acted as functional or pseudogenic. Donor age, sex, ethnicity and CMV serostatus were compiled together with the repertoire data. Genome-wide SNP genotypes for about 60% of the roughly 670 donors were used in a later genetic analysis, which treated that subset as a discovery cohort. All discovery cohort repertoires had been generated using a single sequencing platform. Class I and class II HLA loci were covered by the typing at four-digit resolution. Typing coverage varied by locus: 629-630 donors for A, B, C, DRB1 and DQB1; approximately 560 for DQA1; nearly 610 for DPA1; approximately 470 for DPB1. Four to six DR-DQ haplotypes were handled as single units for association and clustering, since linkage in the cohort was strong. Among over 350 genotyped donors of the cohort, an average of around 240,000 unique TCR beta nucleotide sequences were sequenced per donor, roughly 20% of them non-productive.

Overall results and qualifications from the work: According to a later analysis, TCR association rates differed among HLA loci, with DRB1 alleles showing the most associated TCRs and HLA-C alleles showing the fewest. Most CMV-associated TCR beta chains appeared to be HLA-restricted in a later analysis, and the HLA associations seemed to be driven largely by CMV exposure. The earlier analysis of 450 to 700 of the donors excluded 15 to 20 rarely observed V segments, including chromosome 9 orphons, because counts were too low. A further reported finding was that TCR beta sequences accurately predicted the HLA-A and HLA-B alleles for most subjects in the first cohort. In the study, about 150 TCR beta chains were listed as associated with cytomegalovirus. The authors suggested that the approach could potentially be generalized to other disease states and immunological phenotypes. Some IMGT-functional V segments, including TRBV6-2 and TRBV6-3, could not be distinguished by the 87-base-pair reads and were therefore excluded. In a later analysis, several top co-occurrence clusters were reported to appear linked to parvovirus B19, influenza, CMV and Epstein-Barr virus. The sequencing pipeline was judged likely to have produced a cluster of highly shared sequence variants as a technical artifact. Roughly uniform sequencing depth across donors was assumed in presence/absence analyses, although this assumption may not hold. Most TCR sequences were seen in very few donors, while some public TCRs were found in many individuals. Assigning TCR associations to individual alleles was difficult when HLA alleles, especially DR and DQ, strongly co-occurred. A later genetic analysis reported fewer N-insertions in productive TCRs among donors in an Asian-associated ancestry cluster than the roughly 620-donor mean. The classifier was reported to diagnose cytomegalovirus status with high specificity and sensitivity in both the original and validation cohorts. Broadly in line with IMGT annotations, most TCR beta V segments showed up in productive rearrangements about 87% or about 30% of the time in an earlier analysis of some 590 of the donors. Compared with equally common non-associated chains, HLA-associated TCR beta chains in a later analysis were more clonally expanded and had lower generation probabilities. Specific HLA alleles were associated with more than 15,000 TCR beta sequences at a false discovery rate of 0.05 in a later analysis. For the cohort, immune exposure information was limited to CMV serostatus. A few of the identified cytomegalovirus-associated TCR beta chains were confirmed in vitro to be specific for cytomegalovirus antigens. Because HLA typing was missing for some donors at each locus, association tests included only the typed subset. V-gene and J-gene trimming of TCR beta chains was associated with a missense DCLRE1C variant in a later genetic analysis, and the association was replicated in an independent cohort. This cohort had only TCR beta chains sequenced, and the lack of alpha or paired-chain data limited which features could be detected. Linkage disequilibrium might explain the correlated functional status among segregating V segments, but an unknown experimental factor could not be excluded.

The cohort consisted of 650 to 700 healthy bone marrow donors. All cohort members were sampled while nominally healthy, although unrecorded immune exposures were likely present. The donor was CMV seropositive and was included in the group of 289 seropositive cohort members. Every donor gave a peripheral blood sample, and the peripheral blood mononuclear cells from that sample were used for TCR beta sequencing. Genomic DNA extraction from the blood cell samples was performed with the Qiagen DNeasy Blood Extraction Kit. Library prep was done by the immunoSEQ multiplex PCR assay. For the multiplex PCR, a mixture combining 60 forward primers for TCR Vbeta segments and 13 reverse primers for TCR Jbeta segments was used. A multiplex PCR assay on genomic DNA amplified the CDR3 region of rearranged TCR beta genes. The amplified TCR beta libraries were sequenced on the Illumina HiSeq System as 87-base-pair reads. The published analysis was carried out like this. A later analysis tallied roughly 80 million unique TCR beta chains across the 650 to 750 repertoires, and approximately 11 million of those chains were shared by two or more donors. Raw reads were error-corrected and collapsed into unique sequences with a nearest-neighbor algorithm that merged closely related sequences to remove PCR and sequencing errors. Alignment of CDR3 sequences to IMGT reference sequences was used to assign V, D and J gene segments. For a sequence to be retained, a match of at least six nucleotides was required to both a V gene segment and a J gene segment. A rearrangement was called productive if the CDR3 had no stop codons and remained in frame with V and J, and every other rearrangement was called non-productive. CDR3 was defined according to IMGT convention as the region running from the second conserved V-encoded cysteine to the conserved J-encoded phenylalanine. Sequences without an unambiguous match to a single V gene segment were excluded from the earlier analysis of almost 600 of the donors. An earlier analysis of a few hundred of the donors called V segments functional above 56.7% productive rearrangements and segregating when the between-donor standard deviation exceeded 5%. A statistical classification framework was built for diagnosing cytomegalovirus status from the catalog of TCR beta chain sequences. In a later analysis, V and J genes were assigned by comparing TCR nucleotide sequences against IMGT/GENE-DB human TR gene sequences. Using the TCRdist pipeline, a later analysis assigned CDR3 sequences along with most-parsimonious VDJ recombination scenarios. In a later analysis, each TCR beta chain was defined by its CDR3 amino acid sequence together with its V-gene family, and reads without a unique V-gene family were excluded. In a later analysis, around 600 highly shared, low-generation-probability nucleotide sequences were removed to address suspected cross-contamination and a sequencing artifact. For each public chain, a later analysis derived a clonal expansion index from normalized ranks of inferred template counts within each repertoire. A later analysis computed generation probabilities with a VDJ recombination model fitted to out-of-frame rearrangements, and checked the results against IGoR. In a later analysis, hypergeometric tests were used to score TCR-TCR, TCR-HLA and TCR-CMV co-occurrence, with a repertoire-size bias correction applied to TCR pairs. To estimate false discovery rates, a later analysis permuted the HLA or CMV assignments 20 times. In a later analysis, co-occurring TCRs were grouped with DBSCAN, and TCRdist sequence similarity was added when clustering was performed within HLA-allele-positive subsets. Co-occurrence clustering excluded repertoires with fewer than 30,000 or more than 120,000 public chains, plus five with anomalous nucleotide sharing. TCRdb took over this immuneACCESS table, retaining in-frame rearrangements with V and J assigned. Such tables are incomplete; in checked studies, under half of the missing clones stem from an unresolved V gene, and the remainder is unexplained. V, J and clone size are those of that table, while D and trimming were read from the DNA. The sample data list 150,000 to 200,000 clones, and about four fifths of these were observed just once. Together, the top ten hold 4.9% of the sample.

This receptor was obtained from a woman between 18 and 30 years old in good health and CMV-seropositive. The chain is encoded by TRBV2 joined to TRBJ2-7; TRBD1 is perhaps the D gene, given 6 matching bases. The sequencing sample was made of PBMCs. This receptor carries the CDR3 CASSPGQPYEQYF. The nucleotide sequence is given as TGTGCCAGCAGCCCGGGACAACCCTACGAGCAGTACTTC. Reference TRBV2 and TRBJ2-7 genes cover what lies past the CDR3, so the full variable domain is EPEVTQTPSHQVTQMGQEVILRCVPISNHLYFYWYRQILGQKVEFLVSFYNNEISEKSEIFDDQFSVERPDGSNFTLKIRSTKLEDSAMYFCASSPGQPYEQYFGPGTRLTVT.